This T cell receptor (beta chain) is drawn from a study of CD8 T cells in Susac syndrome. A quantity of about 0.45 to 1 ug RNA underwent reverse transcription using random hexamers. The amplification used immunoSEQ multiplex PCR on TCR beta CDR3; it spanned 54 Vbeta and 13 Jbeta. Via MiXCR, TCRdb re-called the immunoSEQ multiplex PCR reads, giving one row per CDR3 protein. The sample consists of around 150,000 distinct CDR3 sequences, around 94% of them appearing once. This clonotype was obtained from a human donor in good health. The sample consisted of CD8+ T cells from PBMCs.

This chain's CDR3 is CASSLGGWYSYEQYF. The CDR3 region has the DNA TGTGCCAGCAGCTTGGGGGGTTGGTACTCCTACGAGCAGTACTTC. The V gene is TRBV5-6, the J gene TRBJ2-7; D gene unclear. The V end was cut by 0 bases, the J end by 0 bases, with 10 bases between. The CDR3 consists of 15 residues. Germline values: CDR1 SGHDT, CDR2 YYEEEE.